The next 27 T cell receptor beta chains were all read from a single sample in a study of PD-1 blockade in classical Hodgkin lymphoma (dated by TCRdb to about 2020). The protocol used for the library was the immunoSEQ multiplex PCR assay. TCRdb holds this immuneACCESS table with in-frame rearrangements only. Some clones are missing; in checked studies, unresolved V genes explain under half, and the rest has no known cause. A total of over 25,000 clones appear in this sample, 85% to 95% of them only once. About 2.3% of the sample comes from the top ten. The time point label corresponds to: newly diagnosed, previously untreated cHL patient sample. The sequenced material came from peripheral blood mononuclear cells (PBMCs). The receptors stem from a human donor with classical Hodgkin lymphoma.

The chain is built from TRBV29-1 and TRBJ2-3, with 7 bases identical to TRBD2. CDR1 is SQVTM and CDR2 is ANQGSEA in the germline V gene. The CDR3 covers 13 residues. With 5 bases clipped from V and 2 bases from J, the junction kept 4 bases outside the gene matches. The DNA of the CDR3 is TGCAGCGTTACGGGGGGACCCACAGATACGCAGTATTTT. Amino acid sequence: CSVTGGPTDTQYF.

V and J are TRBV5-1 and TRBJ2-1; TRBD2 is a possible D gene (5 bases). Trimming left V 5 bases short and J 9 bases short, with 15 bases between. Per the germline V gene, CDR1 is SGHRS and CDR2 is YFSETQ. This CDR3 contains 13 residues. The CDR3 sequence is CASRRERTSEQFF. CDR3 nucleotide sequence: TGCGCCAGCAGGAGGGAGCGGACGTCTGAGCAGTTCTTC.

The chain's CDR3 is CASSVVLDTGELFF. The CDR3 nucleotides are TGTGCCAGCAGCGTAGTGTTGGACACCGGGGAGCTGTTTTTT. The chain carries TRBV9 and TRBJ2-2, with unresolved D. Trimming stripped 0 bases from V and 3 bases from J, with 6 bases between. CDR3 length: 14 amino acids. Germline-derived CDR1 and CDR2 are SGDLS and YYNGEE.

Written as DNA, the CDR3 is TGTGCCAGCAGCCCCCGGGACAGGGGGCCCCTCGCCTATGGCTACACCTTC. It codes for CASSPRDRGPLAYGYTF. The V gene is TRBV7-9, the J gene TRBJ1-2; TRBD1 aligns across 12 bases. Trimming took 5 bases from V and 4 from J; bases not matched to a gene: 11. CDR3 length: 17 residues. The germline V gene encodes CDR1 SEHNR and CDR2 FQNEAQ (reference sequence).

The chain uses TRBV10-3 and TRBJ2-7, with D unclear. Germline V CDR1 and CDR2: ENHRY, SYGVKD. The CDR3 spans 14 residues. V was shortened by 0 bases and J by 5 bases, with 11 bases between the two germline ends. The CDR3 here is CAISESLGLHEQYF. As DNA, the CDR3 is TGTGCCATCAGTGAGTCGTTAGGGCTCCACGAGCAGTACTTC.

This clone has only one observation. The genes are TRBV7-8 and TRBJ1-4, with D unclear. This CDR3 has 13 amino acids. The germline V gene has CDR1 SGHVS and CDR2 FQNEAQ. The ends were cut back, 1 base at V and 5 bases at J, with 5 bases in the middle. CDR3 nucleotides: TGTGCCAGCAGCTTAGGAAGGAATGAAAAACTGTTTTTT. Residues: CASSLGRNEKLFF.

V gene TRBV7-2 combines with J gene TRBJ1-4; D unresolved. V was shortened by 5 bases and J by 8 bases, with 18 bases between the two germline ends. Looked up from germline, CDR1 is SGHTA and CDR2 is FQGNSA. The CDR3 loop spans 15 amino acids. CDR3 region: CASSTLYDTREKLFF. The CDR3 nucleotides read TGTGCCAGCAGCACCCTTTATGACACGCGGGAAAAACTGTTTTTT.

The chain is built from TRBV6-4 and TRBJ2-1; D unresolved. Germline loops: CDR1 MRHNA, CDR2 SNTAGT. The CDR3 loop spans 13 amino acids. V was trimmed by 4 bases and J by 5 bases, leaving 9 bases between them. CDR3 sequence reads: CASSVGLDNEQFF. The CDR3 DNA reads TGTGCCAGCAGTGTTGGTCTAGACAATGAGCAGTTCTTC.

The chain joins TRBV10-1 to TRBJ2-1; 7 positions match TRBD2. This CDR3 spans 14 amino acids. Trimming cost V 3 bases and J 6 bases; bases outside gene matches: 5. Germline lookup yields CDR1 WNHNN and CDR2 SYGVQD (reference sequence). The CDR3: CASSDRDYVNEQFF. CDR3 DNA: TGCGCCAGCAGTGACCGGGACTACGTCAATGAGCAGTTCTTC.

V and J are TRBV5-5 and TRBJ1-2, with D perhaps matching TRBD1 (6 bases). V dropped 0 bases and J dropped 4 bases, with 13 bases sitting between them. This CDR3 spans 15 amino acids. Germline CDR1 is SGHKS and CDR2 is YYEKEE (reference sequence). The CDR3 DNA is TGTGCCAGCAGCTTGGGGGGGCTGCTAGGCTATGGCTACACCTTC. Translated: CASSLGGLLGYGYTF.

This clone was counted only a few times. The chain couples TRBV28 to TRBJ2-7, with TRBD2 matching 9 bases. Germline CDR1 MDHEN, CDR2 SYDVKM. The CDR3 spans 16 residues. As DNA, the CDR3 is TGTGTCTCGCGGTCAACTAGCGGGCTCCGAACGTACGAGCAGTACTTC. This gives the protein CVSRSTSGLRTYEQYF.

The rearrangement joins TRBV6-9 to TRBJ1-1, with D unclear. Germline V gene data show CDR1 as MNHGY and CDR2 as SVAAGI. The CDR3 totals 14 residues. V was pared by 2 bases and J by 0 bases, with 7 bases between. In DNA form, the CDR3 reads TGTGCCAGCAGTTATGACTCCATGAACACTGAAGCTTTCTTT. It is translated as CASSYDSMNTEAFF.

This CDR3 reads CASSPRDRGEAFF. The CDR3 DNA sequence: TGTGCCAGTAGTCCACGGGACAGGGGAGAAGCTTTCTTT. The rearrangement links TRBV19 to TRBJ1-1; 10 positions agree with TRBD1. Trimming cost V 5 bases and J 8 bases; bases outside gene matches: 5. From germline, CDR1 is LNHDA and CDR2 SQIVND (reference sequence). The CDR3 spans 13 residues.

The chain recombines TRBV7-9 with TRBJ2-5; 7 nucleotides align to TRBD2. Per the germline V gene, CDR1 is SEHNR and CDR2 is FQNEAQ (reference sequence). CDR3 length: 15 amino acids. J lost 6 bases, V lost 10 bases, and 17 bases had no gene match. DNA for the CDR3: TGTGCCATCCCGATGGGGGACTACGGGGGGAAGACCCAGTACTTC. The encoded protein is CAIPMGDYGGKTQYF.

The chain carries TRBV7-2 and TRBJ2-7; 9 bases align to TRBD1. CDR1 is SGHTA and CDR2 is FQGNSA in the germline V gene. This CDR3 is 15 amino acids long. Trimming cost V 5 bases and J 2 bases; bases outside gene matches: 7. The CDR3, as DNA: TGTGCCAGCAGCATCACAGGGGGCAGCCCCTACGAGCAGTACTTC. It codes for CASSITGGSPYEQYF.

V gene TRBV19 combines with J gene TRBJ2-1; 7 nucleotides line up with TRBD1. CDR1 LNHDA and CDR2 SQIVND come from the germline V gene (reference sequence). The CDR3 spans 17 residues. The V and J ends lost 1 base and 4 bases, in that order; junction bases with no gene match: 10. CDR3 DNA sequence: TGTGCCAGTAGTATAGTGGGACAGCCTAAAGGTTACAATGAGCAGTTCTTC. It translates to CASSIVGQPKGYNEQFF.

This CDR3 reads CASSQDYRGLYEQYF. DNA for the CDR3: TGCGCCAGCAGCCAAGACTACCGTGGGCTGTACGAGCAGTACTTC. J is TRBJ2-7 and V is TRBV4-1; D is unclear. CDR3 length equals 15 residues. CDR1 MGHRA and CDR2 YSYEKL come from the germline V gene. The V and J ends lost 0 bases and 4 bases respectively, with 13 bases between them.

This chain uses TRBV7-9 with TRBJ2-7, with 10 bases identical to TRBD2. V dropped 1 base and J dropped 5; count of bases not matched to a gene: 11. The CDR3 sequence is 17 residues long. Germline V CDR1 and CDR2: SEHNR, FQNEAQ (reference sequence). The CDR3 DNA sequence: TGTGCCAGCAGCTTAGGACTGGCTAGCGGGAGTTTCGACGAGCAGTACTTC. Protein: CASSLGLASGSFDEQYF.

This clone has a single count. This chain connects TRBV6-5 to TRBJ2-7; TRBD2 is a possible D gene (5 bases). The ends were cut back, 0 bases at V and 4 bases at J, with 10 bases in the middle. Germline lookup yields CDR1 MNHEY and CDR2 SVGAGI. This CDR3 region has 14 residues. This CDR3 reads CASSYSGLTYEQYF. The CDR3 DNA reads TGTGCCAGCAGTTACTCTGGACTGACATACGAGCAGTACTTC.

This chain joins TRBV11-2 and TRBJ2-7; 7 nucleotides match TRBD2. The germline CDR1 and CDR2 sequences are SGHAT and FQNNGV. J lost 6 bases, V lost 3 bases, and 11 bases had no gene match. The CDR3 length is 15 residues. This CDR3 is CASSFSAGWSGEQYF. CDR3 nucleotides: TGTGCCAGCAGCTTTTCAGCGGGGTGGTCGGGCGAGCAGTACTTC.

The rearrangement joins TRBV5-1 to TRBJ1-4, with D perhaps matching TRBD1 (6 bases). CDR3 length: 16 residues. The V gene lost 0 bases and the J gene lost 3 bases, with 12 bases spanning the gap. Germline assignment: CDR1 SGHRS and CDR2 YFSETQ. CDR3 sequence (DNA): TGCGCCAGCAGCTTGGTGGGGGGGCCGGCTAATGAAAAACTGTTTTTT. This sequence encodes CASSLVGGPANEKLFF.

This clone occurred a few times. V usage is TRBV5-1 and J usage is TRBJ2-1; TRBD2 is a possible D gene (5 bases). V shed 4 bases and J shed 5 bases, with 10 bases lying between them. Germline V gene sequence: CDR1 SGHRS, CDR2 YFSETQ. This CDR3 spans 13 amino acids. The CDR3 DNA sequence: TGCGCCAGCAGCCCCGCGGGCAACAATGAGCAGTTCTTC. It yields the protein CASSPAGNNEQFF. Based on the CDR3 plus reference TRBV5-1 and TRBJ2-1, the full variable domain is KAGVTQTPRYLIKTRGQQVTLSCSPISGHRSVSWYQQTPGQGLQFLFEYFSETQRNKGNFPGRFSGRQFSNSRSEMNVSTLELGDSALYLCASSPAGNNEQFFGPGTRLTVL.

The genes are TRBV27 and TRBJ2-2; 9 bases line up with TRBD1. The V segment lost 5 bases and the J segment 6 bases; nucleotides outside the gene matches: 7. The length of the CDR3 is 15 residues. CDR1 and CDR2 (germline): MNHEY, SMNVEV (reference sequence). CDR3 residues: CASSGGQGRSGELFF. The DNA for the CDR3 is TGTGCCAGCAGTGGGGGACAGGGTAGATCCGGGGAGCTGTTTTTT.

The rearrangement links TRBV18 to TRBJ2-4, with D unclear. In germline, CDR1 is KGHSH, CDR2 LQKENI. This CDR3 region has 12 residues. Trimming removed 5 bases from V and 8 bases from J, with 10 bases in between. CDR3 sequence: CASSELLDIQYF. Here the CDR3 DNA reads TGTGCCAGCTCAGAGTTATTGGACATTCAGTACTTC. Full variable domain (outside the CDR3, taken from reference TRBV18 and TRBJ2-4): NAGVMQNPRHLVRRRGQEARLRCSPMKGHSHVYWYRQLPEEGLKFMVYLQKENIIDESGMPKERFSAEFPKEGPSILRIQQVVRGDSAAYFCASSELLDIQYFGAGTRLSVL.

The CDR3 DNA follows: TGCGCCAGCAGCCAAGGTAGTGGAAGGGGACCCATCTGGAATCAGCCCCAGCATTTT. Its translation is CASSQGSGRGPIWNQPQHF. This sequence joins TRBV4-1 and TRBJ1-5; possibly TRBD1 for D (5 bases). V lost 1 base and J 4 bases, leaving 23 bases between the germline ends. Germline CDR1 reads MGHRA; CDR2 reads YSYEKL. This CDR3 comprises 19 residues.

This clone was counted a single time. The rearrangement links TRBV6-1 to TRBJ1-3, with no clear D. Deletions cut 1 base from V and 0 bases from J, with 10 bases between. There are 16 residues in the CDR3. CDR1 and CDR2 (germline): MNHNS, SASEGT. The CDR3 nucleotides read TGTGCCAGCAGTGAAGAAAGGGCTTACTCTGGAAACACCATATATTTT. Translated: CASSEERAYSGNTIYF.

The CDR3, as DNA: TGTGCCAGCAGTTTATCCGTCGGCGGGTCCTACGAGCAGTACTTC. This sequence encodes CASSLSVGGSYEQYF. The chain carries TRBV28 and TRBJ2-7; D may be TRBD2 (5 bases). The CDR3 has 15 amino acids. CDR1 is MDHEN, CDR2 SYDVKM, per germline. Deletions cut 1 base from V and 1 base from J, with 11 bases between.